This is a list of T cell receptor beta chains from one sample in a study of shared clonotypes between healthy human individuals. Data came from immunoSEQ multiplex PCR; TCRdb stores just in-frame clones and leaves some out. The sample holds approximately 1.9 million clones, around 93% seen once. Sequenced: naive CD8+ T cells from PBMCs. The source of these receptors is a man aged 18-30 years in good health. Some clones in this sample may be carry-over from other donors' samples. The conserved cysteine and the conserved F or W are not part of the CDR3 here. Each record gives: J gene, D gene, V gene, CDR3 length, CDR3 protein. D genes are given only for firm matches.

j_gene: TRBJ2-5; d_gene: -; v_gene: TRBV7-9; len: 11; CDR3aa: ASSPSPQETQY
j_gene: TRBJ2-1; d_gene: TRBD1; v_gene: TRBV4-2; len: 14; CDR3aa: ASSALTGATYNEQF
j_gene: TRBJ2-1; d_gene: -; v_gene: TRBV7-9; len: 11; CDR3aa: ASSLAGGKEQF
j_gene: TRBJ1-1; d_gene: -; v_gene: TRBV7-3; len: 13; CDR3aa: ASSPRVGMNTEAF
j_gene: TRBJ2-3; d_gene: TRBD2; v_gene: TRBV29-1; len: 14; CDR3aa: SVEGLAGGRLDTQY
j_gene: TRBJ1-4; d_gene: -; v_gene: TRBV27; len: 12; CDR3aa: ASSLRATNEKLF
j_gene: TRBJ2-1; d_gene: -; v_gene: TRBV5-6; len: 11; CDR3aa: ASSLGARPGQF
j_gene: TRBJ2-5; d_gene: -; v_gene: TRBV27; len: 9; CDR3aa: ASATGETQY
j_gene: TRBJ2-3; d_gene: TRBD1; v_gene: TRBV28; len: 17; CDR3aa: ASSLYRDSLGWSTDTQY
j_gene: TRBJ1-1; d_gene: -; v_gene: TRBV30; len: 12; CDR3aa: AWSVGAGNTEAF
j_gene: TRBJ2-7; d_gene: TRBD1; v_gene: TRBV18; len: 14; CDR3aa: ASSPPGSGGVYEQY
j_gene: TRBJ1-2; d_gene: TRBD1; v_gene: TRBV11-2; len: 14; CDR3aa: ASSPGPGGADYGYT
j_gene: TRBJ1-1; d_gene: -; v_gene: TRBV5-5; len: 12; CDR3aa: ASSLEDGYTEAF
j_gene: TRBJ2-1; d_gene: -; v_gene: TRBV29-1; len: 10; CDR3aa: SGEEGFNEQF
j_gene: TRBJ2-7; d_gene: -; v_gene: TRBV15; len: 9; CDR3aa: ATSRDRQTY
j_gene: TRBJ1-5; d_gene: -; v_gene: TRBV19; len: 14; CDR3aa: ASSTPRDRGGQPQH
j_gene: TRBJ1-1; d_gene: -; v_gene: TRBV27; len: 12; CDR3aa: ASSQGGIGTEAF
j_gene: TRBJ2-7; d_gene: -; v_gene: TRBV6-5; len: 12; CDR3aa: ASSYRENSYEQY
j_gene: TRBJ2-2; d_gene: -; v_gene: TRBV5-1; len: 11; CDR3aa: ASSHTGAGELF
j_gene: TRBJ2-7; d_gene: -; v_gene: TRBV5-1; len: 12; CDR3aa: ASSLDDIPYEQY
j_gene: TRBJ2-1; d_gene: -; v_gene: TRBV27; len: 14; CDR3aa: ASSPRGASRYNEQF
j_gene: TRBJ1-1; d_gene: -; v_gene: TRBV5-6; len: 11; CDR3aa: ASSVRDTPKAF
j_gene: TRBJ2-3; d_gene: -; v_gene: TRBV6-1; len: 10; CDR3aa: ASTLGTDTQY
j_gene: TRBJ1-1; d_gene: -; v_gene: TRBV5-5; len: 11; CDR3aa: ASSLMVNTEAF
j_gene: TRBJ2-1; d_gene: TRBD2; v_gene: TRBV27; len: 15; CDR3aa: ASSLGPWREGQDEQF
j_gene: TRBJ2-7; d_gene: -; v_gene: TRBV7-9; len: 12; CDR3aa: ASSPDWGSYEQY
j_gene: TRBJ2-7; d_gene: -; v_gene: TRBV5-1; len: 12; CDR3aa: ASSLEGATYEQY
j_gene: TRBJ2-7; d_gene: -; v_gene: TRBV6-6; len: 12; CDR3aa: ASSYSSPSYEQY
j_gene: TRBJ2-7; d_gene: TRBD1; v_gene: TRBV5-1; len: 11; CDR3aa: ASSSRTGALTY
j_gene: TRBJ1-2; d_gene: -; v_gene: TRBV6-1; len: 11; CDR3aa: ASSDWALYGYT
j_gene: TRBJ2-1; d_gene: -; v_gene: TRBV5-6; len: 11; CDR3aa: ASSLAVYNEQF
j_gene: TRBJ2-1; d_gene: -; v_gene: TRBV4-3; len: 11; CDR3aa: ASSQEEANEQF
j_gene: TRBJ2-7; d_gene: -; v_gene: TRBV19; len: 12; CDR3aa: ASSLTGIPHEQY
j_gene: TRBJ2-1; d_gene: -; v_gene: TRBV9; len: 11; CDR3aa: ASSVGVLNEQF
j_gene: TRBJ2-7; d_gene: TRBD2; v_gene: TRBV9; len: 14; CDR3aa: ASSSPREGTWHEQY
j_gene: TRBJ2-5; d_gene: TRBD1; v_gene: TRBV15; len: 13; CDR3aa: ATSRPGTVRETQY
j_gene: TRBJ1-5; d_gene: -; v_gene: TRBV2; len: 12; CDR3aa: ASSLGLGNQPQH
j_gene: TRBJ2-1; d_gene: -; v_gene: TRBV28; len: 13; CDR3aa: ASSLGQFWENEQF
j_gene: TRBJ1-2; d_gene: -; v_gene: TRBV2; len: 12; CDR3aa: ASSENLDNYGYT
j_gene: TRBJ1-1; d_gene: -; v_gene: TRBV28; len: 12; CDR3aa: ASGGQGIWTEAF
j_gene: TRBJ2-5; d_gene: -; v_gene: TRBV7-8; len: 14; CDR3aa: ASSTLTGAELETQY
j_gene: TRBJ2-3; d_gene: TRBD1; v_gene: TRBV7-9; len: 15; CDR3aa: ASSSLYLDRAADTQY
j_gene: TRBJ1-2; d_gene: TRBD1; v_gene: TRBV9; len: 12; CDR3aa: ASCMGQGGNGYT
j_gene: TRBJ2-5; d_gene: TRBD2; v_gene: TRBV5-6; len: 13; CDR3aa: ASSLYSGSKQTQY
j_gene: TRBJ2-1; d_gene: -; v_gene: TRBV5-6; len: 12; CDR3aa: ASSWAGVYNEQF
j_gene: TRBJ1-5; d_gene: -; v_gene: TRBV7-2; len: 13; CDR3aa: ASSLVGLSNQPQH
j_gene: TRBJ2-1; d_gene: TRBD1; v_gene: TRBV9; len: 14; CDR3aa: ASSPRDSFSYNEQF
j_gene: TRBJ2-1; d_gene: -; v_gene: TRBV27; len: 15; CDR3aa: ASSLSGGDRAYNEQF
j_gene: TRBJ2-7; d_gene: -; v_gene: TRBV5-1; len: 12; CDR3aa: ASSLAPGTYEQY
j_gene: TRBJ1-2; d_gene: -; v_gene: TRBV5-8; len: 11; CDR3aa: ASSLLGVFGYT
j_gene: TRBJ1-5; d_gene: -; v_gene: TRBV19; len: 18; CDR3aa: ASSIAPGPMLIFINQPQH
j_gene: TRBJ1-1; d_gene: -; v_gene: TRBV29-1; len: 9; CDR3aa: SVPLGTEAF
j_gene: TRBJ2-5; d_gene: TRBD2; v_gene: TRBV28; len: 15; CDR3aa: ASIQLRRREGEETQY
j_gene: TRBJ2-3; d_gene: TRBD2; v_gene: TRBV5-1; len: 14; CDR3aa: ASSLLVREGPDTQY
j_gene: TRBJ2-2; d_gene: -; v_gene: TRBV5-1; len: 13; CDR3aa: ASSRTGGVTGELF